This TCR beta chain was captured by sequencing in a study of T cells in Graves' hyperthyroidism and ophthalmopathy. It was RNA transcripts that yielded the amplified TCR beta CDR3 regions. TCR CDR3 regions were first amplified by RT-PCR with HTBI primers. TCRdb called the multiplex PCR reads again in MiXCR, with one record for every CDR3 protein. The sample consists of over 650,000 distinct CDR3 sequences, roughly 15% of them appearing once. The CDR3 extends over 14 amino acids. Germline V CDR1 and CDR2: MNHEY, SVGEGT. V gave up 0 bases and J gave up 3 bases, with 9 bases separating them. The V and J genes are TRBV6-2 or TRBV6-3 and TRBJ2-7; tentative D call: TRBD1 (6 bases). This clonotype was obtained from a man aged 18 to 35 with Graves' hyperthyroidism. The sequencing input was blood. In DNA form, the CDR3 reads TGTGCCAGCAGTTACTCCCCAGGGGTCTACGAGCAGTACTTC. Translated, it gives CASSYSPGVYEQYF.